Presented here are 21 T cell receptor beta chains from one specimen sequenced in a study of cytomegalovirus exposure and HLA in healthy donors. PCR amplification relied on 60 Vbeta primers (plus 13 Jbeta primers). Profiling relied on immunoSEQ multiplex PCR, and the TCRdb table lists in-frame clones only, not all of them. The specimen's table records about 64,000 clones. The source material was PBMCs. The receptors derive from a woman aged 18-29 years in good health and CMV-seronegative.

The chain combines TRBV6-5 with TRBJ2-7; D gene uncertain. The germline V gene encodes CDR1 MNHEY and CDR2 SVGAGI. The germline V and J ends were trimmed by 0 bases and 0 bases, with 12 bases remaining between them. CDR3 length equals 16 residues. The CDR3 sequence is CASSYSWARSSYEQYF. The CDR3 DNA is TGTGCCAGCAGTTACTCGTGGGCCCGCAGCTCCTACGAGCAGTACTTC.

The genes are TRBV2 and TRBJ2-7, with TRBD1 identical over 7 bases. Per germline, CDR1 SNHLY and CDR2 FYNNEI. The V and J ends lost 6 bases and 1 base, in that order; junction bases with no gene match: 9. CDR3 length equals 15 residues. CDR3 sequence: CASRSGTVLSYEQYF. Here the CDR3 DNA reads TGTGCCAGCAGGTCCGGGACAGTACTTTCCTACGAGCAGTACTTC.

J is TRBJ1-4 and V is TRBV7-9, with 10 positions matching TRBD1. The CDR3 is made up of 15 amino acids. Germline V gives CDR1 SEHNR, CDR2 FQNEAQ (reference sequence). The ends lost 7 bases at V and 8 bases at J; junction bases unmatched: 10. CDR3 sequence: CASTPSGTGAEKLFF. CDR3 bases: TGTGCCAGCACCCCTTCCGGGACAGGGGCCGAAAAACTGTTTTTT.

J is TRBJ2-5 and V is TRBV2; TRBD1 agrees at 7 bases. CDR3 length equals 13 residues. Germline CDR1 SNHLY, CDR2 FYNNEI. With V trimmed by 7 bases and J by 3 bases, 5 bases remained unmatched. CDR3 loop: CASTNGQEETQYF. For the CDR3, the DNA is TGTGCCAGCACGAACGGACAGGAAGAGACCCAGTACTTC.

The V and J genes are TRBV9 and TRBJ2-1, with 10 positions matching TRBD1. The CDR3 totals 16 residues. With 2 bases clipped from V and 5 bases from J, the junction kept 7 bases outside the gene matches. Germline V lookup: CDR1 SGDLS, CDR2 YYNGEE. The CDR3 sequence is CASSVRQGASHNEQFF. The CDR3 coding sequence is TGTGCCAGCAGCGTCCGACAGGGGGCGAGCCACAATGAGCAGTTCTTC.

The chain recombines TRBV19 with TRBJ1-4, with D unresolved. Germline-derived CDR1 and CDR2 are LNHDA and SQIVND (reference sequence). The germline V and J ends were trimmed by 8 bases and 0 bases, with 10 bases remaining between them. The CDR3 is 14 residues long. In DNA, the CDR3 is TGTGCCAGTTCAGGATGGACAACTAATGAAAAACTGTTTTTT. This sequence encodes CASSGWTTNEKLFF.

The chain recombines TRBV6-5 with TRBJ1-2, with TRBD1 matching 12 bases. The CDR3 is 13 residues long. V shed 6 bases, J shed 7 bases, and the junction held 3 bases outside the gene matches. CDR1 is MNHEY, CDR2 SVGAGI, per germline. The CDR3 nucleotides are TGTGCCAGCAGGGGGACAGGGGGCGTTGGCTACACCTTC. It is translated as CASRGTGGVGYTF.

As concerns this clone: One end of the junction varies from germline; a read error may be responsible. The gene calls are TRBV5-1 and TRBJ2-1; 9 positions match TRBD2. The CDR3 sequence is 18 residues long. The germline V gene has CDR1 SGHRS and CDR2 YFSETQ. The CDR3 spells CASSFGPSGTSSDNEQFF. The CDR3 DNA is TGCGCCAGCAGCTTCGGCCCTAGCGGGACCAGCTCCGACAATGAGCAGTTCTTC.

The J gene is TRBJ1-2, the V gene TRBV7-9; D remains ambiguous. CDR1 is SEHNR and CDR2 is FQNEAQ in the germline V gene (reference sequence). CDR3 length equals 13 residues. V dropped 1 base and J dropped 4 bases, with 7 bases sitting between them. CDR3 residues: CASSLGISYGYTF. CDR3 DNA sequence: TGTGCCAGCAGCTTAGGAATCAGCTATGGCTACACCTTC.

The chain has TRBV10-1 and TRBJ2-7; TRBD2 matches 11 bases. V shed 3 bases, J shed 4 bases, and the junction held 5 bases outside the gene matches. Germline V lookup: CDR1 WNHNN, CDR2 SYGVQD (reference sequence). There are 15 residues in the CDR3. The CDR3 bases are TGCGCCAGCAGTGAAGGCCTAGCGGGAGGATACGAGCAGTACTTC. Translated: CASSEGLAGGYEQYF.

The chain employs TRBV11-3 and TRBJ2-7; 7 nucleotides line up with TRBD2. Losses at the gene ends were 5 bases for V and 4 bases for J; bases not matched to a gene: 11. Germline V lookup: CDR1 SGHNT, CDR2 YENEEA. This CDR3 comprises 15 residues. The CDR3 nucleotides are TGTGCCAGCAGCCCCTCGGCGGGAGTAGGGTACGAGCAGTACTTC. Amino acid sequence: CASSPSAGVGYEQYF.

The genes are TRBV25-1 and TRBJ2-7, with TRBD1 matching over 9 bases. The V and J ends lost 4 bases and 2 bases, in that order; junction bases with no gene match: 9. This CDR3 has 16 residues. Looked up from germline, CDR1 is MGHDK and CDR2 is SYGVNS. As DNA, the CDR3 is TGTGCCAGCAGTGGGAACCCGGGACAGGGACCCTACGAGCAGTACTTC. Translating it yields CASSGNPGQGPYEQYF.

V is TRBV6-4 and J is TRBJ2-1; TRBD1 aligns across 8 bases. The CDR3 spans 13 residues. With V trimmed by 2 bases and J by 16 bases, 10 bases remained unmatched. Germline values: CDR1 MRHNA, CDR2 SNTAGT. DNA of the CDR3: TGTGCCAGCAGTGACCCCACTAGGACAGGGATATTCTTC. It yields the protein CASSDPTRTGIFF.

This chain connects TRBV29-1 to TRBJ1-1; TRBD1 aligns across 9 bases. CDR1 is SQVTM and CDR2 is ANQGSEA in the germline V gene. V shed 7 bases, J shed 3 bases, and the junction held 6 bases outside the gene matches. The CDR3 loop spans 13 amino acids. The CDR3 region is CSAGQGRDTEAFF. The CDR3 DNA follows: TGCAGCGCCGGACAGGGGAGAGACACTGAAGCTTTCTTT.

This sequence joins TRBV18 and TRBJ2-7, with D possibly matching TRBD1 (6 bases). The V end was cut by 3 bases, the J end by 2 bases, with 17 bases between. Looked up from germline, CDR1 is KGHSH and CDR2 is LQKENI. The CDR3 totals 16 residues. This CDR3 is CASSPTGFGDTYEQYF. CDR3 coding DNA: TGTGCCAGCTCACCTACAGGGTTCGGGGACACCTACGAGCAGTACTTC. Filled out from reference TRBV18 and TRBJ2-7, the complete variable domain reads NAGVMQNPRHLVRRRGQEARLRCSPMKGHSHVYWYRQLPEEGLKFMVYLQKENIIDESGMPKERFSAEFPKEGPSILRIQQVVRGDSAAYFCASSPTGFGDTYEQYFGPGTRLTVT.

The V and J genes are TRBV28 and TRBJ1-5, with a tentative D call TRBD1 (5 bases). The ends were cut back, 5 bases at V and 7 bases at J, with 9 bases in the middle. CDR1 and CDR2 from the germline V gene are MDHEN and SYDVKM. This CDR3 region has 12 residues. The CDR3 here is CASSPRAQPQHF. The DNA for the CDR3 is TGTGCCAGCAGTCCCAGGGCGCAGCCCCAGCATTTT.

The V and J genes are TRBV9 and TRBJ1-1; D may be TRBD1 (5 bases). Deletions cut 1 base from V and 5 bases from J, with 9 bases between. Germline V CDR1 and CDR2: SGDLS, YYNGEE. The CDR3 sequence is 13 residues long. DNA of the CDR3: TGTGCCAGCAGCGTATCCCAGGGAACTGAAGCTTTCTTT. It codes for CASSVSQGTEAFF.

The chain recombines TRBV5-6 with TRBJ2-5; 9 bases match TRBD2. The V gene's germline CDR1 is SGHDT and CDR2 YYEEEE. The CDR3 has 16 amino acids. Losses at the gene ends were 4 bases for V and 5 bases for J; bases not matched to a gene: 12. The CDR3 spells CASSPAAGGPLETQYF. CDR3 nucleotides: TGTGCCAGCAGCCCGGCGGCGGGGGGGCCCCTGGAGACCCAGTACTTC. Full variable domain (remainder filled in from reference TRBV5-6 and TRBJ2-5): DAGVTQSPTHLIKTRGQQVTLRCSPKSGHDTVSWYQQALGQGPQFIFQYYEEEERQRGNFPDRFSGHQFPNYSSELNVNALLLGDSALYLCASSPAAGGPLETQYFGPGTRLLVL.

The chain combines TRBV25-1 with TRBJ1-3, with unresolved D. This CDR3 is built from 13 residues. Trimming removed 3 bases at V and 5 bases at J, with 8 bases between. Germline V gene lookup returns CDR1 MGHDK and CDR2 SYGVNS. The CDR3 DNA reads as TGTGCCAGCAGTGACCCCTGGCGAAACACCATATATTTT. The encoded protein is CASSDPWRNTIYF.

The gene calls are TRBV6-1 and TRBJ1-5; 7 bases align to TRBD1. The CDR3 runs 12 residues. After removal of 9 bases from V and 4 bases from J, the junction contained 3 bases not matched to a gene. Germline assignment: CDR1 MNHNS and CDR2 SASEGT. CDR3 bases: TGTGCCAGTTGCAGGGGGAATCAGCCCCAGCATTTT. Its translation: CASCRGNQPQHF.

The rearrangement joins TRBV19 to TRBJ1-5; D is unclear. This CDR3 comprises 14 residues. V lost 4 bases and J lost 0, with 7 bases in between. Germline V gene sequence: CDR1 LNHDA, CDR2 SQIVND (reference sequence). The CDR3 DNA sequence: TGTGCCAGTAGTACCCGGTATAGCAATCAGCCCCAGCATTTT. This translates into CASSTRYSNQPQHF.